This T cell receptor beta chain was identified during a study of shared clonotypes between healthy human individuals. Study observations and caveats: Among the subsets, naive ones generally showed larger estimated richness than memory ones. Sharing across four donors was highest in naive CD4 (about 5%) and lowest in memory CD8 (around 0.4%).

The CDR3 is 16 amino acids. V gave up 2 bases and J gave up 4 bases; unmatched junction bases: 9. Looked up from germline, CDR1 is MNHEY and CDR2 is SMNVEV (reference sequence). Clones were read by immunoSEQ multiplex PCR, and TCRdb kept only the in-frame ones, dropping some. The table shows some 2,400,000 clones, with roughly 95% occurring only once. About this clone: The antigen is undetermined.

This TCR was sampled from a young man in good health. Sequencing used naive CD4+ T cells sorted from blood. As for subset: CD45RA+ positively selected. The chain joins TRBV27 to TRBJ2-7; 9 bases agree with TRBD1. CDR3 region: CASSLVGQGNQYEQYF. CDR3 bases: TGTGCCAGCAGTTTAGTAGGACAGGGGAACCAGTACGAGCAGTACTTC.